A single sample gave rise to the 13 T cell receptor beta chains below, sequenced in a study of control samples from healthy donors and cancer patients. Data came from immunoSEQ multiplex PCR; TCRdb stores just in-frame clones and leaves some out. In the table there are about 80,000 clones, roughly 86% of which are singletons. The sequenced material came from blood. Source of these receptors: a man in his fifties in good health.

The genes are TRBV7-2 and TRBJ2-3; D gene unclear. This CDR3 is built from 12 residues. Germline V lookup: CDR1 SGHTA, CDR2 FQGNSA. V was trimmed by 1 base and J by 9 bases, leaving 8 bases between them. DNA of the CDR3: TGTGCCAGCAGCTTAGATCGCTCCACGCAGTATTTT. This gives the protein CASSLDRSTQYF.

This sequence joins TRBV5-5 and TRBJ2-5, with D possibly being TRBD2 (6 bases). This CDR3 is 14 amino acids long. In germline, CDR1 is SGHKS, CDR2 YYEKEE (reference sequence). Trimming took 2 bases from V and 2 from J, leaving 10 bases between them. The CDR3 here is CASSFGREQETQYF. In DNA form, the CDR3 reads TGTGCCAGCAGCTTTGGGCGGGAACAAGAGACCCAGTACTTC.

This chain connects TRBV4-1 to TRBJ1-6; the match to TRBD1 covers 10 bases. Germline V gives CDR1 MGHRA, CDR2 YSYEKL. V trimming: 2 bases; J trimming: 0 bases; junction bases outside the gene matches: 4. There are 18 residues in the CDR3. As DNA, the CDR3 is TGCGCCAGCAGCCAACGACAGGGGGCGAGCTCCTATAATTCACCCCTCCACTTT. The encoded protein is CASSQRQGASSYNSPLHF.

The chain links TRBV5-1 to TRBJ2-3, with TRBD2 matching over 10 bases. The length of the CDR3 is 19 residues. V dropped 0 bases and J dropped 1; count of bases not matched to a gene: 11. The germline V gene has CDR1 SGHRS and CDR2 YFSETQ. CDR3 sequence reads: CASSLVGSGGPLGTDTQYF. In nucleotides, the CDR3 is TGCGCCAGCAGCTTGGTTGGTAGCGGGGGGCCATTAGGCACAGATACGCAGTATTTT.

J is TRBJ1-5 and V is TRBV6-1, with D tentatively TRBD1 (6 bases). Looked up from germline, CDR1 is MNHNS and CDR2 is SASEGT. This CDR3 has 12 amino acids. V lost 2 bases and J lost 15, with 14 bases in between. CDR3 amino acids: CASSEKGQYRHF. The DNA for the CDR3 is TGTGCCAGCAGTGAAAAAGGACAGTACAGGCATTTT.

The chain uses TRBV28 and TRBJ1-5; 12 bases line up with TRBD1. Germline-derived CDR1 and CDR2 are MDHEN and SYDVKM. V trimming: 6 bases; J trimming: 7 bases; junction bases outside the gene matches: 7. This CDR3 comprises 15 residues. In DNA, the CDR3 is TGTGCCAGCAGCCAGGGGACAGGGGGCGACCAGCCCCAGCATTTT. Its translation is CASSQGTGGDQPQHF.

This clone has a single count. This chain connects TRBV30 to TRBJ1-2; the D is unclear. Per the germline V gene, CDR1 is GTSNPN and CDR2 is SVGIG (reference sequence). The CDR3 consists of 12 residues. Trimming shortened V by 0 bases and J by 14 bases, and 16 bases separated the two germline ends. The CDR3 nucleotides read TGTGCCTGGAGTGTAGGTGGGTTCACGCGAACCTTC. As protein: CAWSVGGFTRTF.

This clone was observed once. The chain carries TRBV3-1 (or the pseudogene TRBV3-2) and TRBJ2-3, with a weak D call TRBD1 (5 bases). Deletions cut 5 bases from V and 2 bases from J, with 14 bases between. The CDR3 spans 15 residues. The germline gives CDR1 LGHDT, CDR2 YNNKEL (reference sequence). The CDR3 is CASSAFQGFTDTQYF. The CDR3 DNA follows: TGTGCCAGCAGCGCGTTTCAGGGATTCACAGATACGCAGTATTTT.

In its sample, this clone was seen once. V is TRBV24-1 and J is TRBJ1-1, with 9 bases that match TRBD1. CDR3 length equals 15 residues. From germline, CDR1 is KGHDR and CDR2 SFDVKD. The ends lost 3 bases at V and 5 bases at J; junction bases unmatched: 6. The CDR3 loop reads CATSDASGTGTEAFF. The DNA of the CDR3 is TGTGCCACCAGTGATGCCTCCGGGACAGGGACTGAAGCTTTCTTT.

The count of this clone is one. The CDR3 loop reads CASSRSGTSGDNEQFF. Here the CDR3 DNA reads TGTGCCAGCAGCCGCTCCGGGACTAGCGGGGACAATGAGCAGTTCTTC. This sequence joins TRBV3-1 (or the pseudogene TRBV3-2) and TRBJ2-1; 13 bases align to TRBD2. The germline CDR1 and CDR2 sequences are LGHDT and YNNKEL (reference sequence). This CDR3 contains 16 residues. The V and J ends lost 4 bases and 5 bases, in that order; junction bases with no gene match: 5.

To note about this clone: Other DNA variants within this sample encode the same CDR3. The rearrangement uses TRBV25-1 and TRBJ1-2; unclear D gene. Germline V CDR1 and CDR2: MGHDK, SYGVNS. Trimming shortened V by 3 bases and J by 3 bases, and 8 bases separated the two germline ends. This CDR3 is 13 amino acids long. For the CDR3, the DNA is TGTGCCAGCAGTGAGTACGCGGACTATGGCTACACCTTC. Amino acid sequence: CASSEYADYGYTF.

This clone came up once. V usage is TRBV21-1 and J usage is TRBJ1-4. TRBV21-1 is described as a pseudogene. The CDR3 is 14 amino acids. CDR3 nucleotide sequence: TGTGCCAGCAGCTCCCCCGGGACGAATGAAAAACTGTTTTTT. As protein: CASSSPGTNEKLFF.

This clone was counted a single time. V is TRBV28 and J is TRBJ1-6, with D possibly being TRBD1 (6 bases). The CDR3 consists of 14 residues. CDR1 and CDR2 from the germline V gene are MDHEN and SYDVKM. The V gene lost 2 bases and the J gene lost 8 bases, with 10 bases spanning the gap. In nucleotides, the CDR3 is TGTGCCAGCAGTTTAGAGGGGGACGATTCACCCCTCCACTTT. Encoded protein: CASSLEGDDSPLHF.